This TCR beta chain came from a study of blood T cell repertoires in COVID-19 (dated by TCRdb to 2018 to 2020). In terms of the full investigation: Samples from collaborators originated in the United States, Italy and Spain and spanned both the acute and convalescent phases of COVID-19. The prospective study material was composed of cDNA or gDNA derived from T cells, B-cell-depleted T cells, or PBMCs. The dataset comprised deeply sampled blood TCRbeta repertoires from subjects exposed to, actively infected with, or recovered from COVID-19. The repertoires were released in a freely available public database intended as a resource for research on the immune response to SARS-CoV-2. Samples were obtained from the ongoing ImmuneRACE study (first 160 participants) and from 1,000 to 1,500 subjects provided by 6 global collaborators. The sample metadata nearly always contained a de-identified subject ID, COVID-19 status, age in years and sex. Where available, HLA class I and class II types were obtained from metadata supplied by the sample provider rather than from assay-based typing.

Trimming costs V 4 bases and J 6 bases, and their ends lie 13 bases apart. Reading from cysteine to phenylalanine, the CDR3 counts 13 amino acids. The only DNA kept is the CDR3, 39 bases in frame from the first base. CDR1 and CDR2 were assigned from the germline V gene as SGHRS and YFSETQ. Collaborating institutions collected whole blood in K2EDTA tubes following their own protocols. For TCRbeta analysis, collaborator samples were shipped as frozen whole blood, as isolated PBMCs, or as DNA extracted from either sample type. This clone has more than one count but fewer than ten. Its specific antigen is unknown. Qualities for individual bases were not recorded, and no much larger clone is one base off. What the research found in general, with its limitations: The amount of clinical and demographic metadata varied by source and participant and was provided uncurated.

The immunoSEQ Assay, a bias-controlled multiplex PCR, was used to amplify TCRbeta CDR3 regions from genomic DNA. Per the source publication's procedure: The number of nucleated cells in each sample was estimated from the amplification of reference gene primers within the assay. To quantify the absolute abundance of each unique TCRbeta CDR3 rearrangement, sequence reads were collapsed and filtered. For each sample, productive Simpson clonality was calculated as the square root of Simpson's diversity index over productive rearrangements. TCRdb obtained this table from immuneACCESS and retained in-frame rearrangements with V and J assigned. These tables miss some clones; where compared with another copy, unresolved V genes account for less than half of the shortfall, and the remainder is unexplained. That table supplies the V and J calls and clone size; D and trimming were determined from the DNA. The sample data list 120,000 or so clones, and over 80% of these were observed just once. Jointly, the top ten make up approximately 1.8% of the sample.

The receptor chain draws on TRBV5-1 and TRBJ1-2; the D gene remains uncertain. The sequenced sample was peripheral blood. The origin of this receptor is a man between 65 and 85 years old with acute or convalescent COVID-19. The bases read TGCGCCAGCAGCCCCATGCCGGGAGATGGCTACACCTTC. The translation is CASSPMPGDGYTF.